The following is a T cell receptor (beta chain) sequence with its context. Its antigen target is currently unknown. No base quality information exists; no much larger clone differs at one position. Collaborating institutions collected whole blood in K2EDTA tubes following their own protocols. Collaborator samples were shipped for TCRbeta analysis as frozen whole blood, isolated PBMCs, or DNA extracted from either sample type. This entry comes from a study of blood T cell repertoires in COVID-19 (dated by TCRdb to about 2020). A note on the overall study: Collaborator samples came from the United States, Italy and Spain and covered acute and convalescent phases of COVID-19. The prospective study material was composed of cDNA or gDNA derived from T cells, B-cell-depleted T cells, or PBMCs. The dataset comprised deeply sampled blood TCRbeta repertoires from subjects exposed to, actively infected with, or recovered from COVID-19. The repertoires were made available in a free public database intended to serve as a resource for research on the immune response to SARS-CoV-2. The samples were drawn from two sources: the first 160 participants of the ongoing ImmuneRACE study, and 1,254 subjects contributed by 6 global collaborators. Sample metadata almost always included a de-identified subject ID, COVID-19 status, age in years and sex. Where HLA class I and class II types were available, the types were taken from metadata supplied by the sample provider, not from assay-based typing.

TCRbeta CDR3 regions were amplified from genomic DNA using the immunoSEQ Assay, a bias-controlled multiplex PCR. Under the source paper's analysis protocol: Nucleated cell counts per sample were estimated from amplification of reference gene primers within the assay. Sequence reads were collapsed and filtered to measure the absolute abundance of every unique TCRbeta CDR3 rearrangement. For each sample, productive Simpson clonality was calculated as the square root of Simpson's diversity index across productive rearrangements. In TCRdb, the immuneACCESS table is reduced to in-frame sequences with V and J assigned. These tables do not hold every clone; where another copy was compared, an unresolved V gene accounts for under half, and the others remain unexplained. V and J calls and clone size are copied from that table; D and trimming were computed from the DNA. In this sample the table shows about 150,000 clones, roughly nine tenths of which occur a single time. The top ten clonotypes cover approximately 0.5% of the sample.

V is cut by 3 bases and J by 13 bases, and the space between the germline ends is 21 bases. Taken from cysteine to phenylalanine, the CDR3 has 14 residues. Just the 42-base CDR3 DNA is kept, in frame starting at base 1. Taken from the germline V gene, the CDR1 and CDR2 loops are SNHLY and FYNNEI. Broad study findings and their caveats: The quantity of clinical and demographic metadata differed by source and by participant and was supplied without curation.

The sample taken for sequencing was peripheral blood. The chain joins TRBV2 to TRBJ1-1, with a tentative D gene TRBD1 over 6 matching bases. The TCR was taken from a man aged 45-65 years with acute or convalescent COVID-19. The nucleotide sequence is TGTGCCAGCAGTGAGACAGGAGACCGACTGAAGCTTTTCTTT. It codes for CASSETGDRLKLFF.